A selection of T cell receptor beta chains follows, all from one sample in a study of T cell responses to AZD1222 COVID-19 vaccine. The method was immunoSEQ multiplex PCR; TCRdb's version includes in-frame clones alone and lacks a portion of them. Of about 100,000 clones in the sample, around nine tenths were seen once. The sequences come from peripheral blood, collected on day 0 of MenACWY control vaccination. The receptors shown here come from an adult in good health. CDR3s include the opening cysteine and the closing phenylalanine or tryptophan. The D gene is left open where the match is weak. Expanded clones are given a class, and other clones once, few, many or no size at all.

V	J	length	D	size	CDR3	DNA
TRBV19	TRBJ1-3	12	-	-	CASLNSGNTIYF	TGTGCCAGCCTCAACTCTGGAAACACCATATATTTT
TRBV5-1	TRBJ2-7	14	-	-	CASSYDRRAYEQYF	TGCGCCAGCAGCTATGACAGGAGAGCCTACGAGCAGTACTTC
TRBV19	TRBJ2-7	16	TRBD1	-	CASSTPGQGIPYEQYF	TGTGCCAGTAGTACCCCGGGACAGGGAATACCCTACGAGCAGTACTTC
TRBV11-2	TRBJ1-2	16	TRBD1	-	CASSLLKQGPNYGYTF	TGTGCCAGCAGCTTATTGAAACAGGGGCCGAACTATGGCTACACCTTC
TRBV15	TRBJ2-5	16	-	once	CATSSGTLYHQETQYF	TGTGCCACCAGCAGTGGGACCCTCTACCACCAAGAGACCCAGTACTTC
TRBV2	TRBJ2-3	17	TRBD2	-	CASSDLRGGSSTDTQYF	TGTGCCAGCAGTGACTTGCGGGGGGGATCTAGCACAGATACGCAGTATTTT
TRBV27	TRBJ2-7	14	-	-	CASSLNEESYEQYF	TGTGCCAGCAGTTTAAACGAGGAGTCCTACGAGCAGTACTTC
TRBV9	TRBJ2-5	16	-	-	CASSVAVEGASGTQYF	TGTGCCAGCAGCGTAGCGGTAGAGGGAGCCTCGGGGACCCAGTACTTC
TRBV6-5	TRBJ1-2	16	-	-	CASSYEVRGMGYGYTF	TGTGCCAGCAGTTACGAGGTTCGGGGCATGGGCTATGGCTACACCTTC
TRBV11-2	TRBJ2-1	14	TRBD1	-	CASSTPGQGYEQFF	TGTGCCAGCAGCACCCCGGGACAGGGTTATGAGCAGTTCTTC
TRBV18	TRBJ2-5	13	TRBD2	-	CASSPAGGETQYF	TGTGCCAGCTCACCAGCGGGGGGTGAGACCCAGTACTTC
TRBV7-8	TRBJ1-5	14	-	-	CASSQGSGDQPQHF	TGTGCCAGCAGCCAGGGGTCAGGGGATCAGCCCCAGCATTTT
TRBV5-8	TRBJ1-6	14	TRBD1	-	CASSARQGYSPLHF	TGTGCCAGCAGCGCTAGACAGGGGTACTCACCCCTCCACTTT
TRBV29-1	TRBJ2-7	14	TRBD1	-	CSVVKDRGLYEQYF	TGCAGCGTTGTGAAGGACAGGGGGCTCTACGAGCAGTACTTC
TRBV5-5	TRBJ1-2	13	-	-	CASSLGQELVYTF	TGTGCCAGCAGCTTGGGACAGGAGCTTGTCTACACCTTC
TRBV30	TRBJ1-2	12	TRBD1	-	CAWSVLSGTAAF	TGTGCCTGGAGTGTACTTTCGGGGACAGCGGCCTTC
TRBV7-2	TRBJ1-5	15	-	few	CASSLIPNSNQPQHF	TGTGCCAGCAGCTTAATCCCTAATAGCAATCAGCCCCAGCATTTT
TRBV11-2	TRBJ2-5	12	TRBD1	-	CASSPGQLTQYF	TGTGCCAGCAGCCCGGGACAGCTGACCCAGTACTTC